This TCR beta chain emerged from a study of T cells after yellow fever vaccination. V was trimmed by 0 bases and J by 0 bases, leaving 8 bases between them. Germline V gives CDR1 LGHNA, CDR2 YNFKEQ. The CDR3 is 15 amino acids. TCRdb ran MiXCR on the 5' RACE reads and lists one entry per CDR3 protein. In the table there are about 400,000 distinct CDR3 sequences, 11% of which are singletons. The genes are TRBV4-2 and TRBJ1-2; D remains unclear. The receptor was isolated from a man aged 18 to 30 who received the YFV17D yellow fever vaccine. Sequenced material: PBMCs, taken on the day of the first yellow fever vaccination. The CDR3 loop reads CASSQDPPTNYGYTF. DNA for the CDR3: TGTGCCAGCAGCCAAGATCCACCCACTAACTATGGCTACACCTTC.